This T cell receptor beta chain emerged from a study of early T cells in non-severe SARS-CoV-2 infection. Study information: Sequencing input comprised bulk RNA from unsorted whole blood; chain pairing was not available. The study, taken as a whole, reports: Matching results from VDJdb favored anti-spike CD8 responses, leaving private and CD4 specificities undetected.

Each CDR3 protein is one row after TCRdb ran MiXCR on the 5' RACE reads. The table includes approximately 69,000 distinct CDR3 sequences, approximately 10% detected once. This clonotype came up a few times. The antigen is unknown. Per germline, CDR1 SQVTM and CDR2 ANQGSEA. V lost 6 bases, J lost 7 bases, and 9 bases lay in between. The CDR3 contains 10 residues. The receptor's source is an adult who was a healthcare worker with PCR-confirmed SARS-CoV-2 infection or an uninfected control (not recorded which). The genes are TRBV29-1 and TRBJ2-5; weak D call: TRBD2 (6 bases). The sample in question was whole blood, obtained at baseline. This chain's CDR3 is CSVLAGTQYF. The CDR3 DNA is TGCAGCGTACTAGCCGGGACCCAGTACTTC.